This T cell receptor (beta chain) came from a study of blood T cell repertoires in COVID-19. Study background: Samples came from the United States, Italy and Spain, spanning acute and convalescent COVID-19. Sources were T cells, B-cell-depleted T cells, or PBMCs; the material itself was cDNA or gDNA.

The V end lost 7 bases, the J end lost 2 bases, and 14 bases lay between the germline ends. The CDR3 covers 14 residues. Looked up from germline, CDR1 is SGHRS and CDR2 is YFSETQ. Original handling: Estimation of nucleated cell counts relied on the amplification of reference gene primers. Measured with immunoSEQ multiplex PCR; TCRdb has only the in-frame clones, and not every one. D and trimming were read from the DNA, whereas the V and J calls and clone size are those reported in that table. The table lists 150,000 to 200,000 clones, about 85% of them singletons, with about 1.2% in the top ten. Sequences were obtained from peripheral blood. The receptor's source is a man in his 60s who had recovered from COVID-19. The J gene is TRBJ2-3, the V gene TRBV5-1, with D perhaps TRBD1 (6 bases). Here the CDR3 reads CASGETGNTDTQYF. DNA of the CDR3: TGCGCCAGCGGAGAGACAGGAAACACAGATACGCAGTATTTT. Full variable domain (outside the CDR3, taken from reference TRBV5-1 and TRBJ2-3): KAGVTQTPRYLIKTRGQQVTLSCSPISGHRSVSWYQQTPGQGLQFLFEYFSETQRNKGNFPGRFSGRQFSNSRSEMNVSTLELGDSALYLCASGETGNTDTQYFGPGTRLTVL.